These T cell receptor beta chains were read from a single sample in a study of blood T cell repertoires in COVID-19. Repertoires were generated with immunoSEQ multiplex PCR, while TCRdb's copy carries only in-frame clones and drops some. The table lists fewer than 150,000 clones, 75% to 90% of them singletons. Sequenced input: peripheral blood. The receptors here all came from a woman aged 50 to 60 who had recovered from COVID-19. Each CDR3 is given with its conserved first and last residue.

j_gene,v_gene,CDR3aa
TRBJ2-3,TRBV5-8,CASSIPAGTQYF
TRBJ1-1,TRBV19,CASSIPQTGINTEAFF
TRBJ2-2,TRBV11-3,CASSDRGDATGELFF
TRBJ2-1,TRBV9,CASSVAASGRRSSYNEQFF
TRBJ1-2,TRBV5-1,CASSLGVTGFYGYTF
TRBJ1-4,TRBV5-1,CASSLRGTGEEKLFF
TRBJ1-5,TRBV19,CASSTTGVGQPQHF
TRBJ2-1,TRBV6-5,CATKQGGNEQFF
TRBJ1-4,TRBV7-9,CASSLATGTGNEKLFF
TRBJ1-1,TRBV13,CASSPPGRPGTEAFF
TRBJ1-1,TRBV20-1,CSASRGGGVAFF
TRBJ1-1,TRBV6-5,CASTTGQGATTEAFF
TRBJ2-5,TRBV18,CASSPYSGRETQYF
TRBJ2-3,TRBV4-1,CASSQVTSGRGSSDTQYF
TRBJ1-2,TRBV19,CASSRIQGRDYGYTF
TRBJ2-1,TRBV6-5,CASSNSGRGDEQFF
TRBJ1-5,TRBV19,CASSITGDQPQHF
TRBJ1-5,TRBV19,CASSLTGGRSQHF
TRBJ2-1,TRBV6-1,CASSEWGGSYNEQFF
TRBJ2-7,TRBV6-5,CASSPTGGSSYEQYF
TRBJ1-1,TRBV4-3,CASSQDTGGKGAEAFF
TRBJ1-5,TRBV6-5,CASRLGSQPQHF
TRBJ2-1,TRBV19,CASSTPPLWSGTYNEQFF
TRBJ2-1,TRBV5-4,CASSLPGSGYNEQFF
TRBJ2-1,TRBV3-1/TRBV3-2,CASSQAGTVNEQFF
TRBJ1-2,TRBV6-5,CASSTQGVTLDTF
TRBJ2-7,TRBV6-5,CASRNRDFYEQYF
TRBJ1-1,TRBV5-4,CASSFSLNTEAFF
TRBJ1-2,TRBV29-1,CSVTHGPGGLDYGYTF
TRBJ2-7,TRBV3-1/TRBV3-2,CASSYDRSGEQYF
TRBJ1-2,TRBV16,CASSRQGSINYGYTF
TRBJ1-5,TRBV2,CASRMTGASNQPQHF
TRBJ1-4,TRBV19,CASVVRGATNEKLFF
TRBJ1-5,TRBV6-2/TRBV6-3,CASSYGGGSNQPQHF
TRBJ1-3,TRBV6-1,CASSAFWQGAGGNTIYF
TRBJ2-1,TRBV2,CASWWDRDAHEQFF
TRBJ2-5,TRBV24-1,CAIEVGETQYF
TRBJ1-6,TRBV6-5,CASSYVASTYNSPLHF
TRBJ1-5,TRBV5-1,CASSLGGDEPQHF
TRBJ2-5,TRBV10-1,CASSDGLAGAQETQYF
TRBJ1-1,TRBV18,CASSPGQGTNTEAFF
TRBJ2-1,TRBV5-1,CASSWGLAGGNYNEQFF
TRBJ1-1,TRBV6-2/TRBV6-3,CASSGEGRDTEAFF
TRBJ2-5,TRBV21-1,CASGQGRETQYF
TRBJ2-3,TRBV28,CASSFLSGTDTQYF
TRBJ1-5,TRBV11-2,CASSLTSNNQPQHF
TRBJ2-1,TRBV11-2,CASSLAGAEVNEQFF
TRBJ1-2,TRBV6-5,CASSQDRDYGYTF
TRBJ2-7,TRBV6-2/TRBV6-3,CASSYRGHYEQYF
TRBJ2-7,TRBV12-3/TRBV12-4,CASSYGAVEQYF
TRBJ1-2,TRBV28,CASSQTVYYGYTF
TRBJ1-4,TRBV13,CASSLERERVATNEKLFF
TRBJ2-3,TRBV4-2,CASSQKAGVGVPDTQYF
TRBJ1-5,TRBV20-1,CSARGSESEHF
TRBJ2-7,TRBV7-2,CASSPGTSVGEQYF
TRBJ1-6,TRBV9,CASSVNNSPLHF
TRBJ2-7,TRBV5-4,CASSSTSNSGEQYF
TRBJ1-4,TRBV7-9,CASSYGQGPNEKLFF
TRBJ2-7,TRBV5-4,CAYLDASYEQYF